The clone carrying this TCR beta chain was seen just once. Per the study methods: Researchers report that nucleated cell counts were estimated from reference gene primer amplification. The protocol was immunoSEQ multiplex PCR, while the TCRdb copy is restricted to in-frame clones and leaves out a portion. The D gene and trimming were derived from the DNA, and the V and J assignments and clone size from that table. The sample holds around 360,000 clones, 80% to 90% seen once. This sample is drawn from a study of blood T cell repertoires in COVID-19. Study at large: The cDNA or gDNA used as material had been derived from T cells, B-cell-depleted T cells, or PBMCs.

Germline assignment: CDR1 SGHNT and CDR2 YYREEE (reference sequence). The CDR3 is 15 residues long. V lost 0 bases to trimming and J lost 0 bases, with 9 bases between them. Sequenced material: peripheral blood. The chain carries TRBV5-4 and TRBJ1-2; maybe TRBD1 (5 bases). This clonotype originated in a woman in her 30s with COVID-19, enrolled during active disease. The CDR3: CASSLVGGTNYGYTF. The CDR3 bases are TGTGCCAGCAGCTTGGTCGGGGGGACTAACTATGGCTACACCTTC.